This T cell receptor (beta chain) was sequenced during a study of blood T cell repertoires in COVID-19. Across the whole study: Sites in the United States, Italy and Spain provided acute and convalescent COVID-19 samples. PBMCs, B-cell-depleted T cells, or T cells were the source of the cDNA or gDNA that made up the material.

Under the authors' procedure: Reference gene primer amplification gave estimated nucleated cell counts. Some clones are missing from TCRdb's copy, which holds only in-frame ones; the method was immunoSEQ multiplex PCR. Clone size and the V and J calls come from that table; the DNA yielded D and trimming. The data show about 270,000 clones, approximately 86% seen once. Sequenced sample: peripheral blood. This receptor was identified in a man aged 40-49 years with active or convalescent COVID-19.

The CDR3 DNA reads TGCGCCAGCAGCCAAGAGCAGGGGGGCGGGCAGCCCCAGCATTTT. It yields the protein CASSQEQGGGQPQHF. The chain recombines TRBV4-1 with TRBJ1-5; 7 bases match TRBD1. The CDR3 runs to 15 residues. J lost 7 bases, V lost 0 bases, and 6 bases had no gene match. Germline CDR1 MGHRA, CDR2 YSYEKL.